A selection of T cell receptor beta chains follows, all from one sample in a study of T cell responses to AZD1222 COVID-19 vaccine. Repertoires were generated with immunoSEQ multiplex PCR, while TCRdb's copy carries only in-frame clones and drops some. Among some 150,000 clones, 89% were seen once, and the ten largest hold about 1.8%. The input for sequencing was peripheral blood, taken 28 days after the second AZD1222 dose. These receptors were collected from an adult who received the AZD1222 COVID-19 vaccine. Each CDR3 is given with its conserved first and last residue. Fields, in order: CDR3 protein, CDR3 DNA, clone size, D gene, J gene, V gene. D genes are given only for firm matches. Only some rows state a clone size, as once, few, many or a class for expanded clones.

cdr3_aa: CATSVAPHQTRANYQETQYF; cdr3_nt: TGTGCCACCAGTGTAGCGCCCCACCAGACCCGGGCCAACTACCAAGAGACCCAGTACTTC; clone_size: -; d_call: -; j_call: TRBJ2-5; v_call: TRBV24-1
cdr3_aa: CASSGGGADRARDIQYF; cdr3_nt: TGCGCCAGCAGTGGTGGCGGGGCGGACAGGGCGCGGGACATTCAGTACTTC; clone_size: -; d_call: TRBD1; j_call: TRBJ2-4; v_call: TRBV5-1
cdr3_aa: CASWDGERSGNTIYF; cdr3_nt: TGTGCCAGCTGGGACGGTGAGAGGTCTGGAAACACCATATATTTT; clone_size: -; d_call: -; j_call: TRBJ1-3; v_call: TRBV11-2
cdr3_aa: CASSKRQGISYNEQFF; cdr3_nt: TGTGCCAGCAGCAAAAGGCAGGGGATCTCCTACAATGAGCAGTTCTTC; clone_size: -; d_call: -; j_call: TRBJ2-1; v_call: TRBV21-1
cdr3_aa: CASSFRGPSNYGYTF; cdr3_nt: TGTGCCAGCAGTTTTCGGGGTCCCTCTAACTATGGCTACACCTTC; clone_size: -; d_call: -; j_call: TRBJ1-2; v_call: TRBV27
cdr3_aa: CASSFPRLASRGGELFF; cdr3_nt: TGTGCCAGCAGTTTTCCGCGACTAGCGTCCCGCGGCGGGGAGCTGTTTTTT; clone_size: -; d_call: TRBD2; j_call: TRBJ2-2; v_call: TRBV28
cdr3_aa: CAWSVPRDTTDQTQYF; cdr3_nt: TGTGCCTGGAGTGTACCCCGAGACACCACGGACCAGACCCAGTACTTC; clone_size: few; d_call: -; j_call: TRBJ2-5; v_call: TRBV30
cdr3_aa: CASSSDMYQETQYF; cdr3_nt: TGTGCCAGCAGCTCGGACATGTACCAAGAGACCCAGTACTTC; clone_size: once; d_call: -; j_call: TRBJ2-5; v_call: TRBV7-3
cdr3_aa: CASRCLLAGVVNEQFF; cdr3_nt: TGTGCCAGCAGGTGCTTACTAGCGGGTGTCGTCAATGAGCAGTTCTTC; clone_size: -; d_call: -; j_call: TRBJ2-1; v_call: TRBV21-1
cdr3_aa: CASSLATSGRTTGELFF; cdr3_nt: TGTGCCAGCAGCTTGGCTACTAGCGGGAGGACCACCGGGGAGCTGTTTTTT; clone_size: -; d_call: TRBD2; j_call: TRBJ2-2; v_call: TRBV5-5
cdr3_aa: CASSLAGGANYGYTF; cdr3_nt: TGTGCCAGCAGCTTAGCGGGGGGAGCTAACTATGGCTACACCTTC; clone_size: few; d_call: -; j_call: TRBJ1-2; v_call: TRBV7-2
cdr3_aa: CATSMVGADNQPQHF; cdr3_nt: TGTGCCACCAGCATGGTTGGAGCAGACAATCAGCCCCAGCATTTT; clone_size: -; d_call: -; j_call: TRBJ1-5; v_call: TRBV15
cdr3_aa: CAWSLGQPNTEAFF; cdr3_nt: TGTGCCTGGAGCCTGGGGCAACCCAACACTGAAGCTTTCTTT; clone_size: -; d_call: -; j_call: TRBJ1-1; v_call: TRBV30
cdr3_aa: CASSQVTTGYGYTF; cdr3_nt: TGCGCCAGCAGCCAAGTTACGACAGGATATGGCTACACCTTC; clone_size: -; d_call: -; j_call: TRBJ1-2; v_call: TRBV4-1
cdr3_aa: CASSLWGAGGGYEQYF; cdr3_nt: TGTGCCAGCTCCTTATGGGGGGCGGGAGGGGGTTACGAGCAGTACTTC; clone_size: -; d_call: TRBD2; j_call: TRBJ2-7; v_call: TRBV28
cdr3_aa: CSALTQNTEAFF; cdr3_nt: TGCAGCGCACTGACACAGAACACTGAAGCTTTCTTT; clone_size: -; d_call: -; j_call: TRBJ1-1; v_call: TRBV29-1
cdr3_aa: CASSFGGQGQETQYF; cdr3_nt: TGTGCCAGCAGCTTCGGGGGACAGGGCCAAGAGACCCAGTACTTC; clone_size: -; d_call: TRBD1; j_call: TRBJ2-5; v_call: TRBV11-3
cdr3_aa: CASSSWGGSEKLFF; cdr3_nt: TGTGCCAGCAGCTCTTGGGGGGGCAGCGAAAAACTGTTTTTT; clone_size: few; d_call: -; j_call: TRBJ1-4; v_call: TRBV5-5
cdr3_aa: CASTDRSPNYGYTF; cdr3_nt: TGCGCCAGCACAGACAGGTCTCCTAACTATGGCTACACCTTC; clone_size: -; d_call: -; j_call: TRBJ1-2; v_call: TRBV10-2
cdr3_aa: CASSATSSDTQYF; cdr3_nt: TGTGCCAGCAGCGCGACTAGTTCGGATACGCAGTATTTT; clone_size: few; d_call: -; j_call: TRBJ2-3; v_call: TRBV5-4
cdr3_aa: CASSPIESGYTEAFF; cdr3_nt: TGTGCCAGCAGCCCGATTGAATCAGGGTACACTGAAGCTTTCTTT; clone_size: -; d_call: -; j_call: TRBJ1-1; v_call: TRBV3-1/TRBV3-2
cdr3_aa: CASRRDSQETQYF; cdr3_nt: TGTGCCAGCAGAAGGGACAGTCAAGAGACCCAGTACTTC; clone_size: -; d_call: TRBD1; j_call: TRBJ2-5; v_call: TRBV12-3/TRBV12-4
cdr3_aa: CASSIGSWTLRQETQYF; cdr3_nt: TGTGCCAGTAGTATAGGATCTTGGACATTACGCCAAGAGACCCAGTACTTC; clone_size: once; d_call: -; j_call: TRBJ2-5; v_call: TRBV19
cdr3_aa: CASSPDGASNTEAFF; cdr3_nt: TGTGCCAGCAGCCCCGACGGAGCTTCCAACACTGAAGCTTTCTTT; clone_size: -; d_call: -; j_call: TRBJ1-1; v_call: TRBV7-3
cdr3_aa: CSVEARALKGTEAFF; cdr3_nt: TGCAGCGTTGAAGCCCGGGCCCTTAAGGGCACTGAAGCTTTCTTT; clone_size: -; d_call: -; j_call: TRBJ1-1; v_call: TRBV29-1
cdr3_aa: CASSENLQGYNEQFF; cdr3_nt: TGTGCCAGCAGTGAAAACTTGCAGGGCTACAATGAGCAGTTCTTC; clone_size: -; d_call: -; j_call: TRBJ2-1; v_call: TRBV2
cdr3_aa: CASSLAPGAVNEQYF; cdr3_nt: TGTGCCAGCAGCTTGGCACCGGGGGCGGTGAACGAGCAGTACTTC; clone_size: -; d_call: -; j_call: TRBJ2-7; v_call: TRBV7-3
cdr3_aa: CAWADRAVGEETQYF; cdr3_nt: TGTGCCTGGGCGGACAGGGCGGTAGGGGAAGAGACCCAGTACTTC; clone_size: -; d_call: TRBD1; j_call: TRBJ2-5; v_call: TRBV30
cdr3_aa: CASGRGRGHTEAFF; cdr3_nt: TGTGCCAGCGGTAGGGGGCGGGGGCACACTGAAGCTTTCTTT; clone_size: -; d_call: TRBD1; j_call: TRBJ1-1; v_call: TRBV2
cdr3_aa: CASGQNSPLHF; cdr3_nt: TGTGCCAGCGGACAAAATTCACCCCTCCACTTT; clone_size: -; d_call: -; j_call: TRBJ1-6; v_call: TRBV25-1
cdr3_aa: CASSQDWGQANYGYTF; cdr3_nt: TGCGCCAGCAGCCAAGATTGGGGACAGGCGAACTATGGCTACACCTTC; clone_size: once; d_call: TRBD1; j_call: TRBJ1-2; v_call: TRBV4-3
cdr3_aa: CASSDGGPYNEQFF; cdr3_nt: TGCGCCAGCAGTGATGGGGGCCCCTACAATGAGCAGTTCTTC; clone_size: -; d_call: -; j_call: TRBJ2-1; v_call: TRBV10-1
cdr3_aa: CASSLARRLAGAGNEQFF; cdr3_nt: TGTGCCAGCAGCTTAGCGCGGCGGCTAGCGGGAGCAGGTAATGAGCAGTTCTTC; clone_size: few; d_call: TRBD2; j_call: TRBJ2-1; v_call: TRBV7-2
cdr3_aa: CASSLASGRLIETQYF; cdr3_nt: TGTGCCAGCAGCTTAGCTAGCGGGAGGTTGATCGAGACCCAGTACTTC; clone_size: -; d_call: TRBD2; j_call: TRBJ2-5; v_call: TRBV7-8
cdr3_aa: CASSGFRDSPVNYGYTF; cdr3_nt: TGTGCCAGCAGCGGATTCCGGGACAGTCCCGTTAACTATGGCTACACCTTC; clone_size: -; d_call: TRBD1; j_call: TRBJ1-2; v_call: TRBV5-4
cdr3_aa: CASSRDYTSTDTQYF; cdr3_nt: TGTGCCAGCAGCCGGGACTACACTAGCACAGATACGCAGTATTTT; clone_size: once; d_call: TRBD2; j_call: TRBJ2-3; v_call: TRBV7-2
cdr3_aa: CASSRGTVYGYTF; cdr3_nt: TGTGCCAGCTCACGGGGGACAGTTTATGGCTACACCTTC; clone_size: -; d_call: TRBD1; j_call: TRBJ1-2; v_call: TRBV18
cdr3_aa: CASSIPSNSQPQHF; cdr3_nt: TGTGCCAGTAGTATTCCCTCAAACTCCCAGCCCCAGCATTTT; clone_size: -; d_call: -; j_call: TRBJ1-5; v_call: TRBV19
cdr3_aa: CASSPDLRMNTEAFF; cdr3_nt: TGTGCCAGCAGCCCAGACCTAAGAATGAACACTGAAGCTTTCTTT; clone_size: -; d_call: -; j_call: TRBJ1-1; v_call: TRBV27
cdr3_aa: CASSRGTSMNTEAFF; cdr3_nt: TGTGCCAGTAGTAGGGGGACATCCATGAACACTGAAGCTTTCTTT; clone_size: -; d_call: -; j_call: TRBJ1-1; v_call: TRBV19
cdr3_aa: CASSPGLEGQIPYSNQPQHF; cdr3_nt: TGTGCCAGCTCACCCGGTTTAGAGGGACAGATCCCATATAGCAATCAGCCCCAGCATTTT; clone_size: -; d_call: TRBD1; j_call: TRBJ1-5; v_call: TRBV18
cdr3_aa: CASSLSGISEQYF; cdr3_nt: TGTGCCAGCAGTTTATCGGGGATCAGCGAGCAGTACTTC; clone_size: -; d_call: -; j_call: TRBJ2-7; v_call: TRBV27
cdr3_aa: CASRVNSGSSYEQYF; cdr3_nt: TGTGCCAGCAGAGTAAATAGCGGGAGCTCCTACGAGCAGTACTTC; clone_size: once; d_call: TRBD2; j_call: TRBJ2-7; v_call: TRBV2
cdr3_aa: CASSYSYSTNEKLFF; cdr3_nt: TGTGCCAGCAGTTACTCCTATTCAACTAATGAAAAACTGTTTTTT; clone_size: -; d_call: -; j_call: TRBJ1-4; v_call: TRBV6-5
cdr3_aa: CASSSRGQGASGANVLTF; cdr3_nt: TGTGCCAGCAGCTCTCGGGGACAGGGGGCGAGTGGGGCCAACGTCCTGACTTTC; clone_size: -; d_call: TRBD1; j_call: TRBJ2-6; v_call: TRBV7-8